A selection of T cell receptor beta chains follows, all from one sample in a study of read filtering for tumor transcriptome and immune sequencing. TCRdb re-derived calls from the reads in MiXCR, one entry per CDR3 protein. The repertoire holds about 130,000 distinct CDR3 sequences, with approximately 13% as singletons. The sample consisted of a population of CD138-negative cells sorted from bone marrow. These receptors all come from a donor at least 40 years old with multiple myeloma. The CDR3 runs from the conserved cysteine through the conserved F or W. The D gene is left open where the match is weak. Where a row states a size, it is once, few, many or the class of an expanded clone; other rows omit it.

J | size | D | V | DNA | CDR3
TRBJ2-2 | many | TRBD1 | TRBV7-9 | TGTGCCAGCAGCTGGGACAGGAACACCGGGGAGCTGTTTTTT | CASSWDRNTGELFF
TRBJ2-1 | many | TRBD2 | TRBV27 | TGTGCCAGCAGTCTCCTTAGCGGGGGATTCTACAATGAGCAGTTCTTC | CASSLLSGGFYNEQFF
TRBJ2-3 | few | - | TRBV20-1 | TGCAGTGCTAGCCTAACGGGTACGCAGTATTTT | CSASLTGTQYF
TRBJ1-5 | many | - | TRBV15 | TGTGCCACCAGCGGGGTGGCAGGTCACGGTCAGCCCCAGCATTTT | CATSGVAGHGQPQHF
TRBJ2-7 | many | TRBD1 | TRBV5-1 | TGCGCCAGCAGCCACGGACAGGTCGTCTCCTACGAGCAGTACTTC | CASSHGQVVSYEQYF
TRBJ2-7 | many | - | TRBV9 | TGTGCCAGCAGCGTAGCCGGGAGTTCGGCCTACGAGCAGTACTTC | CASSVAGSSAYEQYF
TRBJ2-1 | many | - | TRBV5-1 | TGCGCCAGCAGCTCTGACCGCCCATTTGGGCAGTTCTTC | CASSSDRPFGQFF
TRBJ1-1 | many | - | TRBV29-1 | TGCAGCGTTGTACAGGCCTCTGAAGCTTTCTTT | CSVVQASEAFF
TRBJ1-4 | many | - | TRBV4-1 | TGCGCCAGCAGCCAAGTAGTGTGGGCAGCTAATGAAAAACTGTTTTTT | CASSQVVWAANEKLFF
TRBJ1-1 | many | - | TRBV7-9 | TGTGCCAGCAGCCCCCCTGAAGCTTTCTTT | CASSPPEAFF
TRBJ2-7 | many | TRBD1 | TRBV4-1 | TGCGCCAGCAGCCAGACAGGGGGGTCCTACGAGCAGTACTTC | CASSQTGGSYEQYF
TRBJ2-5 | many | TRBD2 | TRBV6-6 | TGTGCCAGCAGTTACCTACTAGCGGCAGAGACCCAGTACTTC | CASSYLLAAETQYF
TRBJ2-7 | many | TRBD2 | TRBV20-1 | TGCAGTGCTACCCTCGCGGGAGGTTCCTACGAGCAGTACTTC | CSATLAGGSYEQYF
TRBJ2-5 | few | TRBD2 | TRBV28 | TGTGCCAGCAGTTGGACTAGCGGTAACCAAGAGACCCAGTACTTC | CASSWTSGNQETQYF
TRBJ1-1 | many | - | TRBV19 | TGTGCCAGTAGTGCCACAGGGAACACTGAAGCTTTCTTT | CASSATGNTEAFF
TRBJ1-1 | many | - | TRBV12-3/TRBV12-4 | TGTGCCAGCGGAATCCAGGAGAACACTGAAGCTTTCTTT | CASGIQENTEAFF
TRBJ1-3 | few | - | TRBV5-1 | TGCGCCAGCAGCCAAGGGGGGGAAAACACCATATATTTT | CASSQGGENTIYF
TRBJ2-1 | many | - | TRBV4-3 | TGCGCCAGCAGCCAAATGAACCCGAGAGTAGCGGCAAACAATGAGCAGTTCTTC | CASSQMNPRVAANNEQFF
TRBJ2-1 | many | - | TRBV20-1 | TGCAGTGTTTTCAGGGGAGGAAGGGGAGAGCAGTTCTTC | CSVFRGGRGEQFF
TRBJ2-5 | many | - | TRBV11-2 | TGTGCCAGCAGCCCAGAGGCCTTTTGGGAGACCCAGTACTTC | CASSPEAFWETQYF
TRBJ1-1 | many | - | TRBV6-2/TRBV6-3 | TGTGCCAGCAGTAGGGGCCTCCCGAGCACTGAAGCTTTCTTT | CASSRGLPSTEAFF
TRBJ2-7 | - | TRBD2 | TRBV7-2 | TGTGCCAGCAGCTTAGCGATAGGAACGGGAGGGCCGTACGAGCAGTACTTC | CASSLAIGTGGPYEQYF
TRBJ2-7 | many | - | TRBV4-3 | TGCGCCAGCAGCCAAGAAACAGGCCCCTACGAGCAGTACTTC | CASSQETGPYEQYF
TRBJ1-5 | many | - | TRBV12-3/TRBV12-4 | TGTGCCAGCTCCAACCCAGGGTCGGGCAATCAGCCCCAGCATTTT | CASSNPGSGNQPQHF
TRBJ2-7 | many | TRBD2 | TRBV19 | TGTGCCAGTAGTAACGGACTAGCCCGCTACGAGCAGTACTTC | CASSNGLARYEQYF
TRBJ1-5 | many | - | TRBV6-2/TRBV6-3 | TGTGCCAGCAGTTACTCGAAAGGGTCCTTTGCTCAGCCCCAGCATTTT | CASSYSKGSFAQPQHF
TRBJ2-7 | few | - | TRBV21-1 | TGTGCCAGCAGCCACCGGGACAGCTTAACCTACGAGCAGTACTTC | CASSHRDSLTYEQYF
TRBJ2-5 | many | - | TRBV27 | TGTGCCAGCAGTTCAAGCGGGGGCAGGGGGCGATCATATGAGACCCAGTACTTC | CASSSSGGRGRSYETQYF
TRBJ2-4 | many | TRBD2 | TRBV5-1 | TGCGCCAGCAGCGTGCAGGCTAGCGGCTTCGTCAAAAACATTCAGTACTTC | CASSVQASGFVKNIQYF
TRBJ1-5 | many | - | TRBV7-2 | TGTGCCAGCAGCTTAGACAGCACATGGCCCCAGCATTTT | CASSLDSTWPQHF
TRBJ2-3 | - | - | TRBV5-1 | TGCGCCAGCAGCACCCTGGGGAGACTAAGAACAGATACGCAGTATTTT | CASSTLGRLRTDTQYF
TRBJ2-3 | many | TRBD2 | TRBV12-3/TRBV12-4 | TGTGCCAGCAGTTTGACTAGCGGGAGTAACACAGATACGCAGTATTTT | CASSLTSGSNTDTQYF
TRBJ2-2 | few | - | TRBV2 | TGTGCCAGCAGGATGGTCTCCTCGAACACCGGGGAGCTGTTTTTT | CASRMVSSNTGELFF
TRBJ2-1 | - | TRBD2 | TRBV11-1 | TGTGCCGGCAGCTTAGCGCTGGTTAAGACTAGCGGCTTCTACAATGAGCAGTCCTTC | CAGSLALVKTSGFYNEQSF
TRBJ1-1 | many | - | TRBV7-2 | TGTGCCAGCAGCCCTAGAACGAGGGAAGCTTTCTTT | CASSPRTREAFF
TRBJ2-1 | many | TRBD2 | TRBV10-3 | TGTGCCATCACTCCTGGGGGGGTAAAGGTAAATGAGCAGTTCTTC | CAITPGGVKVNEQFF
TRBJ1-5 | many | - | TRBV7-8 | TGTGCCAGCAGCCGAACAGGCCATAGCAATCAGCCCCAGCATTTT | CASSRTGHSNQPQHF
TRBJ2-3 | many | - | TRBV20-1 | TGCAGTGGAACCTACGGTCCAGGTGCAGATACGCAGTATTTT | CSGTYGPGADTQYF
TRBJ2-1 | many | TRBD2 | TRBV7-9 | TGTGCCAGCAGGAAGGCTAGCGGGACGAGGGATGAGCAGTTCTTC | CASRKASGTRDEQFF
TRBJ2-1 | few | - | TRBV11-2 | TGTGCCAGCAGCCCGGGGTGGTCAGGGGGGCACAATGAGCAGTTCTTC | CASSPGWSGGHNEQFF
TRBJ2-3 | few | TRBD1 | TRBV6-5 | TGTGCCAGCAGTTACTCGGGGACAGGGTCAGATACGCAGTATTTT | CASSYSGTGSDTQYF
TRBJ1-1 | many | - | TRBV9 | TGTGCCAGCAGCCCTCGACACGGCCCCCGGGATGAAGCTTTCTTT | CASSPRHGPRDEAFF